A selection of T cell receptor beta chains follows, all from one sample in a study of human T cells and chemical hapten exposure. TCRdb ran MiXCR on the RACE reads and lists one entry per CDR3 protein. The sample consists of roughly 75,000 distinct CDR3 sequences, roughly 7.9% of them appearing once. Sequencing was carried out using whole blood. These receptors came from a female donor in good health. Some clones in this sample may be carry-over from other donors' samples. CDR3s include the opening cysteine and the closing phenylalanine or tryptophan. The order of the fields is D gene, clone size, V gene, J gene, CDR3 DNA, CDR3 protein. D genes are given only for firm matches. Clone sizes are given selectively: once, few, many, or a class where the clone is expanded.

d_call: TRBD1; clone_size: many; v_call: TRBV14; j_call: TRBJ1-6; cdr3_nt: TGTGCCAGCAGCCAATACCTGGGACAGGAACATTCACCCCTCCACTTT; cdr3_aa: CASSQYLGQEHSPLHF
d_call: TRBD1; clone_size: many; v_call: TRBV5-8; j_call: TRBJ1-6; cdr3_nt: TGTGCCAGCAGCTCGATACAGGGGTCCTATAATTCACCCCTCCACTTT; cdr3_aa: CASSSIQGSYNSPLHF
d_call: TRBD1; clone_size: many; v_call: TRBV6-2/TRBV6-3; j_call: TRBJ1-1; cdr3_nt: TGTGCCAGCAGTCAGACAGGGCTCTCTGAAGCTTTCTTT; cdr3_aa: CASSQTGLSEAFF
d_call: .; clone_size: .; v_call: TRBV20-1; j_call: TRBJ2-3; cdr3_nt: TGCAGTGCCCAGATGACAGCAAGCACAGATACGCAGTATTTT; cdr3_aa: CSAQMTASTDTQYF
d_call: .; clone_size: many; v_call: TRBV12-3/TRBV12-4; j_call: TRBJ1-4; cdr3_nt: TGTGCCAGCAGCCCCGATAGGGACTCATCCAGGGGTGAAAAACTGTTTTTT; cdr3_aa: CASSPDRDSSRGEKLFF
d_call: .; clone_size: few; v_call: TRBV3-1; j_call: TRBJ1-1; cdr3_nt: TGTGCCAGCAGCCCCAAAAGGACCGGGGTTGGTATGAACACTGAAGCTTTCTTT; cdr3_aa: CASSPKRTGVGMNTEAFF
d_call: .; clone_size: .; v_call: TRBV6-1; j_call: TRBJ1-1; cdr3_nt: TGTGCCAGCAGTAGCTTACAGGGGAACACTGAAGCTTTCTTT; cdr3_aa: CASSSLQGNTEAFF
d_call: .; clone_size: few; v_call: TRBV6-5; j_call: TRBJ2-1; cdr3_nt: TGTGCCAGCAGTCGAGGACAGAGGAGGTACAATGAGCAGTTCTTC; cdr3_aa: CASSRGQRRYNEQFF
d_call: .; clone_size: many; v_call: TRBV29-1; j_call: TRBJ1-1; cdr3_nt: TGCAGCTCTTGGGCAGAGACTGAAGCTTTCTTT; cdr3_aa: CSSWAETEAFF
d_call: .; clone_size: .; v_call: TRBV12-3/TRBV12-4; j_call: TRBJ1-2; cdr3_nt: TGTGCCAGCAGCCAGGCGCTCGGCGTCTATGGCTACACCTTC; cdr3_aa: CASSQALGVYGYTF
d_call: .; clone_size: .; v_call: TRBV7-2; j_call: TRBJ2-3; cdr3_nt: TGTGCCAGCAGCTTAGCAGGGGGAGAAGATACGCAGTATTTT; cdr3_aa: CASSLAGGEDTQYF
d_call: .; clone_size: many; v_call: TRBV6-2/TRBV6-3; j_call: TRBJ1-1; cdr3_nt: TGTGCCAGCAGCTCCCGACTGAGCAACACTGAAGCTTTCTTT; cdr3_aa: CASSSRLSNTEAFF